These 28 T cell receptor beta chains were sequenced from one sample in a study of spatial heterogeneity in lung cancer. Regarding the study as a whole: Tracking of tumor mutation counts was seen in expanded intratumoral alpha and beta TCR counts.

TCRdb used MiXCR to reprocess the 5' RACE reads, holding one entry per CDR3 protein. The profile shows 11,000 to 15,000 distinct CDR3 sequences, approximately 4.5% of them singletons. Their specific antigens are unknown. Time point specified: sample taken at primary tumor resection. Material: lung tumor tissue, obtained at surgery. These receptors were taken from a female donor with early-stage non-small cell lung cancer.

The table lists this clonotype with many counts. The library was built for alpha chains, so this beta chain is an off-target read and its size means little. The chain has TRBV18 and TRBJ2-1; a possible D gene is TRBD2 (6 bases). Trimming pared 8 bases from V and 8 bases from J, leaving 19 bases between. CDR3 size: 14 residues. The germline CDR1 and CDR2 sequences are KGHSH and LQKENI. The CDR3 sequence is CASLREALVDEQFF. The CDR3 DNA follows: TGTGCCAGCCTCAGGGAGGCATTGGTGGATGAGCAGTTCTTC.

In its sample, this clonotype was seen many times. The size of this beta chain means little, since it is a stray read in a library made for alpha chains. The chain combines TRBV6-1 with TRBJ2-7; the D gene is possibly TRBD1 (6 bases). CDR1 and CDR2 (germline): MNHNS, SASEGT. Deletions cut 0 bases from V and 6 bases from J, with 9 bases between. The CDR3 length is 13 residues. CDR3 bases: TGTGCCAGCAGTGAAGCGGGACAAGGCGAGCAGTACTTC. Its translation: CASSEAGQGEQYF.

This clonotype showed up many times. This beta chain is an unintended read in a library built for alpha chains; its size means little. The V call is TRBV2, the J call TRBJ1-1, with D uncertain. This CDR3 spans 13 amino acids. The germline CDR1 and CDR2 sequences are SNHLY and FYNNEI. V lost 4 bases and J lost 0, with 6 bases in between. The CDR3 region is CASSVSLNTEAFF. The CDR3 DNA reads as TGTGCCAGCAGTGTATCGCTGAACACTGAAGCTTTCTTT.

This clonotype was detected only a few times. The library was designed around alpha chains, so this beta chain is a stray read whose abundance carries little weight. This chain links TRBV20-1 with TRBJ2-3; 10 bases map to TRBD1. Per germline, CDR1 DFQATT and CDR2 SNEGSKA (reference sequence). The CDR3 is made up of 15 amino acids. J gave up 8 bases and V 0 bases, and 8 bases lay outside the gene matches. This CDR3 is CSARETGGSGSTQYF. CDR3 in DNA: TGCAGTGCTAGAGAGACAGGGGGCTCAGGTAGTACGCAGTATTTT.

This clonotype occurred many times. For a library built for alpha chains, this beta chain is a stray read; little rests on its size. The chain carries TRBV11-2 and TRBJ1-3; D ambiguous. The V end was cut by 5 bases, the J end by 0 bases, with 8 bases between. Germline V gives CDR1 SGHAT, CDR2 FQNNGV. The CDR3 has 14 amino acids. The CDR3 region is CASSLPSSGNTIYF. For the CDR3, the DNA is TGTGCCAGCAGCCTACCATCCTCTGGAAACACCATATATTTT.

This clonotype was observed at least ten times. This beta chain was picked up by a library intended for alpha chains and is off target, so its count carries little meaning. The gene calls are TRBV7-9 and TRBJ2-1; D may correspond to TRBD1 or TRBD2 (6 bases each). Trimming took 2 bases from V and 9 from J, leaving 17 bases between them. Germline V gene data show CDR1 as SEHNR and CDR2 as FQNEAQ (reference sequence). This CDR3 is 15 amino acids long. CDR3 region: CASSLTGADGGEQFF. CDR3 bases: TGTGCCAGCAGCTTAACGGGGGCAGATGGTGGTGAGCAGTTCTTC.

This clonotype was observed at least ten times. This beta chain is a stray sequence in a library constructed for alpha chains; its clone size is not meaningful. This chain uses TRBV7-9 with TRBJ1-2, with D possibly matching TRBD1 (6 bases). Germline-derived CDR1 and CDR2 are SEHNR and FQNEAQ (reference sequence). Trimming took off 2 bases at V and 3 bases at J, with 13 bases between the two ends. The CDR3 runs 15 residues. In DNA form, the CDR3 reads TGTGCCAGCAGCTTAAAGGCAGGGGAGCACTATGGCTACACCTTC. It yields the protein CASSLKAGEHYGYTF.

Ten or more counts support this clonotype. This beta chain appears as a stray read in a library generated for alpha chains; its size is not informative. This chain links TRBV25-1 with TRBJ1-1; D possibly corresponds to TRBD1 (5 bases). Trimming left V 5 bases short and J 8 bases short, with 12 bases between. The length of the CDR3 is 12 residues. The germline CDR1 and CDR2 sequences are MGHDK and SYGVNS. The CDR3 loop reads CASSPSGGEAFF. For the CDR3, the DNA is TGTGCCAGCAGTCCTTCTGGGGGAGAAGCTTTCTTT.

This clonotype is medium-sized (0.01 to 0.1%) within its sample. Because the library targeted alpha chains, this beta chain is an off-target read whose size means little. This sequence joins TRBV6-5 and TRBJ2-7; D remains unclear. V shed 6 bases and J shed 3 bases, with 15 bases lying between them. The CDR3 has 14 amino acids. Germline V gives CDR1 MNHEY, CDR2 SVGAGI. CDR3 loop: CASSLTLNNYEQYF. The CDR3 DNA is TGTGCCAGCAGCCTCACGCTCAACAACTACGAGCAGTACTTC.

This clonotype occurred many times. This beta chain is an unintended read in a library built for alpha chains; its size means little. The rearrangement links TRBV20-1 to TRBJ2-7, with 15 bases that match TRBD2. This CDR3 has 15 residues. V shed 5 bases, J shed 0 bases, and the junction held 2 bases outside the gene matches. Germline V gene sequence: CDR1 DFQATT, CDR2 SNEGSKA (reference sequence). The CDR3 region has the DNA TGCAGTGCTGGGACTAGCGGGGGGAGCTCCTACGAGCAGTACTTC. This codes for CSAGTSGGSSYEQYF.

This clonotype was seen at least ten times. This beta chain is a stray sequence in a library constructed for alpha chains; its clone size is not meaningful. The gene calls are TRBV9 and TRBJ2-1; D is unclear. This CDR3 is built from 16 residues. V dropped 6 bases and J dropped 8 bases, with 24 bases sitting between them. Looked up from germline, CDR1 is SGDLS and CDR2 is YYNGEE. CDR3 bases: TGTGCCAGCACGACCAAAGCTGCTGGGTATATCGATGAGCAGTTCTTC. Translation gives CASTTKAAGYIDEQFF.

This clonotype came up many times. This beta chain is off target for a library built for alpha chains, so its abundance means little. V usage is TRBV7-2 and J usage is TRBJ2-6, with D uncertain. The germline V gene encodes CDR1 SGHTA and CDR2 FQGNSA. Trimming removed 5 bases at V and 1 base at J, with 3 bases between. This CDR3 has 13 residues. CDR3 sequence reads: CASSRSGANVLTF. CDR3 DNA: TGTGCCAGCAGCAGATCTGGGGCCAACGTCCTGACTTTC.

This clonotype was counted at least ten times. The library was designed around alpha chains, so this beta chain is a stray read whose abundance carries little weight. The genes are TRBV6-5 and TRBJ1-2, with D unresolved. CDR1 is MNHEY and CDR2 is SVGAGI in the germline V gene. The CDR3 consists of 12 residues. V lost 5 bases and J lost 4, with 8 bases in between. CDR3 coding DNA: TGTGCCAGCAGTAACCCCGCCTATGGCTACACCTTC. It translates to CASSNPAYGYTF.

Many counts were recorded for this clonotype. This beta chain is a stray read from a library made for alpha chains; its abundance is not meaningful. This chain links TRBV5-1 with TRBJ2-2; D could derive from TRBD1 or TRBD2 (5 bases each). Germline V CDR1 and CDR2: SGHRS, YFSETQ. This CDR3 comprises 15 residues. V was shortened by 4 bases and J by 3 bases, with 13 bases between the two germline ends. The CDR3 loop is CASSRRGDDTGELFF. DNA for the CDR3: TGCGCCAGCAGCCGAAGAGGGGATGACACCGGGGAGCTGTTTTTT.

By share, this clonotype counts as medium-sized. A library prepared for alpha chains yielded this beta chain as an off-target read; its size is of little meaning. The chain joins TRBV9 to TRBJ1-1; D possibly corresponds to TRBD1 (5 bases). The CDR3 is made up of 13 amino acids. Germline V CDR1 and CDR2: SGDLS, YYNGEE. V was trimmed by 5 bases and J by 0 bases, leaving 8 bases between them. As DNA, the CDR3 is TGTGCCAGCAGGAGGACATTGAACACTGAAGCTTTCTTT. It is translated as CASRRTLNTEAFF.

In its sample, this clonotype ranks as large (0.1 to 1%). The library was designed around alpha chains, so this beta chain is a stray read whose abundance carries little weight. The chain has TRBV29-1 and TRBJ2-7; D unresolved. V was shortened by 6 bases and J by 1 base, with 7 bases between the two germline ends. CDR1 and CDR2 (germline): SQVTM, ANQGSEA. CDR3 length: 11 residues. The CDR3 region has the DNA TGCAGCGTACGTGAGTCCTACGAGCAGTACTTC. Its translation is CSVRESYEQYF.

The sample holds many counts of this clonotype. For a library built for alpha chains, this beta chain is a stray read; little rests on its size. The rearrangement joins TRBV4-1 to TRBJ1-2; 8 positions agree with TRBD1. The V gene end was trimmed by 3 bases and the J gene end by 5 bases; junction bases not matched to a gene: 5. Germline V gene data show CDR1 as MGHRA and CDR2 as YSYEKL. This CDR3 spans 14 amino acids. The CDR3 DNA sequence: TGCGCCAGCAGCCACTCGACAGGGGATTATGGCTACACCTTC. Translated, it gives CASSHSTGDYGYTF.

This clonotype was observed many times. This beta chain represents an off-target read in a library built for alpha chains; its size is of limited meaning. V is TRBV5-5 and J is TRBJ2-3; perhaps TRBD2 as D (5 bases). The V gene's germline CDR1 is SGHKS and CDR2 YYEKEE (reference sequence). Trimming pared 4 bases from V and 4 bases from J, leaving 10 bases between. The CDR3 has 13 residues. The CDR3 sequence: CASSRAGSDTQYF. In DNA, the CDR3 is TGTGCCAGCAGCCGGGCGGGCTCAGATACGCAGTATTTT.

This clonotype was seen repeatedly, ten times or more. Being off target in a library aimed at alpha chains, this beta chain has a size of little meaning. The chain links TRBV6-5 to TRBJ2-3; TRBD2 agrees at 10 bases. The junction had 2 bases not matched to a gene; V was cut back by 5 bases and J by 3 bases. The CDR3 has 14 residues. CDR1 and CDR2 from the germline V gene are MNHEY and SVGAGI. CDR3 protein: CASSLAGETDTQYF. In DNA, the CDR3 is TGTGCCAGCAGTCTAGCGGGGGAGACAGATACGCAGTATTTT.

Many counts were recorded for this clonotype. Found in a library prepared for alpha chains, this beta chain is an off-target read, and its abundance has little meaning. V usage is TRBV2 and J usage is TRBJ1-1; 9 bases are shared with TRBD1. Germline CDR1 reads SNHLY; CDR2 reads FYNNEI. This CDR3 is 13 amino acids long. The trim removed 4 bases at V and 4 bases at J, leaving 1 base unmatched. The CDR3 bases are TGTGCCAGCAGTGGACAGGGGGGCACTGAAGCTTTCTTT. This gives the protein CASSGQGGTEAFF.

This clonotype counts as medium-sized. A library prepared for alpha chains yielded this beta chain as an off-target read; its size is of little meaning. The chain recombines TRBV12-3 or TRBV12-4 with TRBJ2-7; D remains unclear. The germline V and J ends were trimmed by 0 bases and 3 bases, with 3 bases remaining between them. The CDR3 sequence is 12 residues long. As DNA, the CDR3 is TGTGCCAGCAGTTTAGCGCGCTACGAGCAGTACTTC. Translating gives CASSLARYEQYF.

This clonotype was seen a handful of times. This beta chain was picked up by a library intended for alpha chains and is off target, so its count carries little meaning. The chain is built from TRBV7-6 and TRBJ1-2; TRBD1 is a possible D gene (5 bases). Germline assignment: CDR1 SGHVS and CDR2 FNYEAQ. The CDR3 covers 11 residues. V was trimmed by 8 bases and J by 8 bases, leaving 12 bases between them. Here the CDR3 DNA reads TGTGCCAGCGGGACGTACCTCGGCTACACCTTC. This gives the protein CASGTYLGYTF.

Sample share makes this clonotype large. Found in a library prepared for alpha chains, this beta chain is an off-target read, and its abundance has little meaning. The rearrangement joins TRBV6-2 or TRBV6-3 to TRBJ1-2; 7 bases are shared with TRBD1. With V trimmed by 6 bases and J by 3 bases, 10 bases remained unmatched. CDR3 length: 15 amino acids. CDR1 is MNHEY, CDR2 SVGEGT, per germline. CDR3 loop: CASSYHSGTDYGYTF. The CDR3 DNA follows: TGTGCCAGCAGCTATCATTCCGGGACAGACTATGGCTACACCTTC.

The sample holds many counts of this clonotype. A library prepared for alpha chains yielded this beta chain as an off-target read; its size is of little meaning. The CDR3 DNA reads TGTGCCAGTGGAGACACTAGCGCCTACGAGCAGTACTTC. This gives the protein CASGDTSAYEQYF. This rearrangement joins TRBV25-1 to TRBJ2-7, with 7 bases that match TRBD2. Germline V gives CDR1 MGHDK, CDR2 SYGVNS. Germline trimming cut 9 bases from V and 2 bases from J; bases unmatched to any gene: 7. This CDR3 is 13 amino acids long.

This clonotype is judged medium-sized (0.01 to 0.1%). One junction end disagrees with the germline gene, perhaps due to a read error. This beta chain lies outside the target of a library built for alpha chains; its clone size means little. The chain joins TRBV7-9 to TRBJ2-6, with unresolved D. CDR1 and CDR2 from the germline V gene are SEHNR and FQNEAQ (reference sequence). CDR3 length equals 14 residues. The CDR3 loop is CASTVSSGANVLTF. CDR3 DNA: TGTGCGAGCACTGTAAGCTCTGGGGCCAACGTCCTGACTTTC.

This clonotype has at least ten counts. A library made for alpha chains picked up this beta chain off target, so its size means little. V usage is TRBV12-3 or TRBV12-4 and J usage is TRBJ2-2; 7 positions agree with TRBD1. V shed 4 bases, J shed 8 bases, and the junction held 4 bases outside the gene matches. The CDR3 extends over 13 amino acids. CDR3 DNA: TGTGCCAGCAGTTGGACAGGTCCAGGGGAGCTGTTTTTT. Translating it yields CASSWTGPGELFF.

This clonotype was counted ten times or more. Little can be read into the size of this beta chain, an off-target read in a library designed for alpha chains. V usage is TRBV2 and J usage is TRBJ2-1; tentative D call: TRBD1 (6 bases). The CDR3 loop spans 15 amino acids. V lost 5 bases and J 1 base, leaving 12 bases between the germline ends. Germline lookup yields CDR1 SNHLY and CDR2 FYNNEI. The CDR3 nucleotides read TGTGCCAGCAGTACCGGGACACTTTCCTACAATGAGCAGTTCTTC. Protein product: CASSTGTLSYNEQFF. Variable domain in full (rest from reference TRBV2 and TRBJ2-1): EPEVTQTPSHQVTQMGQEVILRCVPISNHLYFYWYRQILGQKVEFLVSFYNNEISEKSEIFDDQFSVERPDGSNFTLKIRSTKLEDSAMYFCASSTGTLSYNEQFFGPGTRLTVL.

This clonotype is labeled medium-sized (0.01 to 0.1%). This beta chain appears as a stray read in a library generated for alpha chains; its size is not informative. The chain couples TRBV7-2 to TRBJ1-5; D gene ambiguous. This CDR3 is built from 12 residues. CDR1 is SGHTA and CDR2 is FQGNSA in the germline V gene. V lost 5 bases and J lost 7, with 9 bases in between. The CDR3 loop reads CASSPAGQPQHF. The CDR3 DNA reads TGTGCCAGCAGCCCAGCCGGGCAGCCCCAGCATTTT.